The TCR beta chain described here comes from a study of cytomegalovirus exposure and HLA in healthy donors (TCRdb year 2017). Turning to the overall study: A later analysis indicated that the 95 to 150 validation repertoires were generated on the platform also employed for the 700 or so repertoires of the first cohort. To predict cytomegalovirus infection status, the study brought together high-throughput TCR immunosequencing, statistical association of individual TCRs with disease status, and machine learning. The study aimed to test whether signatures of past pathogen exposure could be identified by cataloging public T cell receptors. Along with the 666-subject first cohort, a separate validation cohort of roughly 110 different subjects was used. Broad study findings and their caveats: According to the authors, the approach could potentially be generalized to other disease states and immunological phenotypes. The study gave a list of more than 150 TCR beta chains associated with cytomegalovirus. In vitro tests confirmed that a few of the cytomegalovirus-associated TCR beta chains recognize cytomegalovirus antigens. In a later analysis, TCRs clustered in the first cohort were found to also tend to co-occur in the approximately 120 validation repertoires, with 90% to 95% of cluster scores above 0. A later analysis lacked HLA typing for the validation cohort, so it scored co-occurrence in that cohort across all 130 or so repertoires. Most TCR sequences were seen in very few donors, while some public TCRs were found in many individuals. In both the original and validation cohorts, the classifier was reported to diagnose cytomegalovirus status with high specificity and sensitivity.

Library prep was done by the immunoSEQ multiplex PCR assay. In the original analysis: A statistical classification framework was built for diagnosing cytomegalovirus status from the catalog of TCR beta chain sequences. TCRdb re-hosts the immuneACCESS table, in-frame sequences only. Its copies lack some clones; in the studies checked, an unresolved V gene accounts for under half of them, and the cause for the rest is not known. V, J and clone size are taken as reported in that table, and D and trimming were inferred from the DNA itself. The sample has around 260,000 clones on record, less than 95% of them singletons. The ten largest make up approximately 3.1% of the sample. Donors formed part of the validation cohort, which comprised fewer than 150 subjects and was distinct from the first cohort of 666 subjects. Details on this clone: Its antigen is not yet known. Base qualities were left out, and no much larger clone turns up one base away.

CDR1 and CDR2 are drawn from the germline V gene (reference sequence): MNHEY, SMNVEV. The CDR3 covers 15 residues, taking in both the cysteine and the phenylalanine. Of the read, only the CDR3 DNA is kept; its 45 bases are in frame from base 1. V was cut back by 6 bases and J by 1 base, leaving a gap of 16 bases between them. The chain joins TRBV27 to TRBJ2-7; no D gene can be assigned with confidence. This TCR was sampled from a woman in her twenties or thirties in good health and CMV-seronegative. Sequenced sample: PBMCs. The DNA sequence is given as TGTGCCAGCAGCTCACTGCTCCGGCGGTCCTACGAGCAGTACTTC. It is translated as CASSSLLRRSYEQYF.